The next 20 T cell receptor beta chains were all read from a single sample in a study of CD8+CD57+ T cells in acquired aplastic anemia. Profiling of TCR beta VDJ combinations and CDR3 sequences used genomic DNA as template. TCRdb independently ran MiXCR on the reads; one entry per CDR3 protein. The table shows 150,000 to 200,000 distinct CDR3 sequences, with 64% occurring only once. The specimen was sorted CD4+, CD8+, or CD8+CD57+ T cells (not recorded which) from PBMCs. The receptor set was obtained from a human donor with severe aplastic anemia or a healthy control (not recorded which).

The chain uses TRBV7-2 and TRBJ1-1; D is unresolved. The V gene's germline CDR1 is SGHTA and CDR2 FQGNSA. Trimming stripped 5 bases from V and 5 bases from J, with 15 bases between. The CDR3 sequence is 14 residues long. The CDR3 here is CASSISGWATEAFF. In nucleotides, the CDR3 is TGTGCCAGCAGCATCAGCGGATGGGCGACTGAAGCTTTCTTT.

Notes on this clonotype: Sequence at one end of the junction differs from germline and may be a read error. The chain recombines TRBV15 with TRBJ2-2; possibly TRBD2 for D (5 bases). This CDR3 region has 13 residues. The germline gives CDR1 LNHNV, CDR2 YYDKDF (reference sequence). This chain's CDR3 is CATSGDSAGEPFF. The CDR3 DNA follows: TGTGCCACCAGCGGAGACTCAGCCGGGGAGCCGTTTTTT. The full variable domain, completed using reference TRBV15 and TRBJ2-2, is DAMVIQNPRYQVTQFGKPVTLSCSQTLNHNVMYWYQQKSSQAPKLLFHYYDKDFNNEADTPDNFQSRRPNTSFCFLDIRSPGLGDTAMYLCATSGDSAGEPFFGEGSRLTVL.

In DNA form, the CDR3 reads TGTGCCAGCAGCGTAGGGGACTACGAGCAGTACTTC. This sequence encodes CASSVGDYEQYF. The genes are TRBV9 and TRBJ2-7; D is unresolved. Trimming cost V 0 bases and J 3 bases, with 4 bases left between them. CDR1 is SGDLS and CDR2 is YYNGEE in the germline V gene. The CDR3 is 12 amino acids.

The genes are TRBV19 and TRBJ1-1, with a tentative D call TRBD1 (6 bases). Trimming stripped 7 bases from V and 5 bases from J, with 14 bases between. The CDR3 has 13 residues. In germline, CDR1 is LNHDA, CDR2 SQIVND (reference sequence). The CDR3 DNA sequence: TGTGCCAGTACGAGGGGGACCGCGACTGAAGCTTTCTTT. Translating it yields CASTRGTATEAFF.

V usage is TRBV7-8 and J usage is TRBJ2-2; 9 bases line up with TRBD1. This CDR3 region has 15 residues. Germline-derived CDR1 and CDR2 are SGHVS and FQNEAQ. Trimming took 3 bases from V and 4 from J; bases not matched to a gene: 3. The DNA for the CDR3 is TGTGCCAGCAGCTTCAACAGGGGGCGCACCGGGGAGCTGTTTTTT. It specifies CASSFNRGRTGELFF.

The chain has TRBV3-1 and TRBJ2-3, with a weak D call TRBD1 (5 bases). CDR3 length: 15 amino acids. CDR1 LGHDT and CDR2 YNNKEL come from the germline V gene (reference sequence). V was shortened by 0 bases and J by 4 bases, with 11 bases between the two germline ends. The CDR3 nucleotides are TGTGCCAGCAGCCAAGATTGGCAGGGCGCAGATACGCAGTATTTT. Protein: CASSQDWQGADTQYF.

This chain joins TRBV4-3 and TRBJ1-6; no clear D. Germline loops: CDR1 LGHNA, CDR2 YSLEER. CDR3 length equals 16 residues. V lost 0 bases and J lost 10, with 16 bases in between. In DNA form, the CDR3 reads TGCGCCAGCAGCCAAGACCATCATGGGCCATACTCACCCCTCCACTTT. Translating gives CASSQDHHGPYSPLHF.

In its sample, this clonotype was seen many times. The CDR3: CASSTIPGTGDYNEQFF. In DNA, the CDR3 is TGCGCCAGCAGCACGATTCCCGGGACAGGAGATTACAATGAGCAGTTCTTC. This chain links TRBV5-1 with TRBJ2-1, with 8 bases that match TRBD1. CDR1 and CDR2 from the germline V gene are SGHRS and YFSETQ. V lost 4 bases to trimming and J lost 4 bases; unmatched junction nucleotides: 13. The CDR3 covers 17 residues.

There are a few counts of this clonotype. This chain uses TRBV19 with TRBJ1-4; 7 nucleotides match TRBD1. Germline CDR1 and CDR2: LNHDA and SQIVND (reference sequence). The CDR3 is 14 residues long. Trimming removed 6 bases from V and 2 bases from J; junction bases left unmatched: 3. CDR3 amino acids: CASSPTGTNEKLFF. The CDR3 nucleotides read TGTGCCAGTAGCCCGACAGGGACTAATGAAAAACTGTTTTTT.

The chain couples TRBV12-3 or TRBV12-4 to TRBJ2-7; maybe TRBD2 (6 bases). The V end was cut by 6 bases, the J end by 4 bases, with 19 bases between. The CDR3 spans 15 residues. CDR3 region: CASSLTSGFLYEQYF. The CDR3 DNA follows: TGTGCCAGCAGCTTAACCAGCGGGTTCTTATACGAGCAGTACTTC.

The chain recombines TRBV20-1 with TRBJ2-7; D remains ambiguous. V was trimmed by 0 bases and J by 2 bases, leaving 17 bases between them. This CDR3 comprises 16 residues. Looked up from germline, CDR1 is DFQATT and CDR2 is SNEGSKA (reference sequence). CDR3 bases: TGCAGTGCTAGAGATTGGACGGGCAATCGACCCTACGAGCAGTACTTC. This translates into CSARDWTGNRPYEQYF.

This clonotype has more than one count but fewer than ten. The rearrangement uses TRBV3-1 and TRBJ2-7; 7 bases are a match to TRBD1. The V segment lost 1 base and the J segment 0 bases; nucleotides outside the gene matches: 6. Per the germline V gene, CDR1 is LGHDT and CDR2 is YNNKEL (reference sequence). The CDR3 has 16 amino acids. Here the CDR3 reads CASSQGPGQPSYEQYF. The CDR3 DNA is TGTGCCAGCAGCCAAGGACCGGGACAGCCCTCCTACGAGCAGTACTTC.

The V call is TRBV7-2, the J call TRBJ2-7, with a tentative D call TRBD1 (6 bases). Trimming removed 5 bases at V and 5 bases at J, with 13 bases between. Germline V gives CDR1 SGHTA, CDR2 FQGNSA. The CDR3 consists of 13 residues. CDR3 in DNA: TGTGCCAGCAGCCACAGGGATCTCGACGAGCAGTACTTC. Translated, it gives CASSHRDLDEQYF.

The chain combines TRBV7-9 with TRBJ2-7; 9 bases line up with TRBD1. With 5 bases clipped from V and 3 bases from J, the junction kept 8 bases outside the gene matches. The CDR3 runs to 15 residues. Germline loops: CDR1 SEHNR, CDR2 FQNEAQ (reference sequence). CDR3 DNA: TGTGCCAGCAGCGTCACCCGGGACAGGGACTACGAGCAGTACTTC. Protein: CASSVTRDRDYEQYF. The full variable domain, completed using reference TRBV7-9 and TRBJ2-7, is DTGVSQNPRHKITKRGQNVTFRCDPISEHNRLYWYRQTLGQGPEFLTYFQNEAQLEKSRLLSDRFSAERPKGSFSTLEIQRTEQGDSAMYLCASSVTRDRDYEQYFGPGTRLTVT.

This clonotype has a count of ten or more. This rearrangement joins TRBV10-3 to TRBJ1-1; D remains unclear. This CDR3 comprises 12 residues. The germline V gene encodes CDR1 ENHRY and CDR2 SYGVKD. The ends were cut back, 5 bases at V and 3 bases at J, with 7 bases in the middle. The CDR3 DNA is TGTGCCATCAGTCTATCAGACACTGAAGCTTTCTTT. It is translated as CAISLSDTEAFF.

The V gene is TRBV5-1, the J gene TRBJ2-7; TRBD1 matches 10 bases. The germline V gene has CDR1 SGHRS and CDR2 YFSETQ. The CDR3 is 16 amino acids. With 4 bases clipped from V and 3 bases from J, the junction kept 10 bases outside the gene matches. The CDR3 loop reads CASSPTGGQGNYEQYF. Written as DNA, the CDR3 is TGCGCCAGCAGCCCCACCGGGGGACAGGGGAACTACGAGCAGTACTTC.

The chain combines TRBV20-1 with TRBJ2-7; 7 nucleotides match TRBD2. Germline CDR1 reads DFQATT; CDR2 reads SNEGSKA (reference sequence). Germline trimming cut 3 bases from V and 4 bases from J; bases unmatched to any gene: 3. This CDR3 has 12 residues. The CDR3 reads CSARTSTYEQYF. Written as DNA, the CDR3 is TGCAGTGCTAGGACTAGCACGTACGAGCAGTACTTC.

The genes are TRBV2 and TRBJ1-5, with TRBD1 matching over 8 bases. The length of the CDR3 is 13 residues. After removal of 6 bases from V and 8 bases from J, the junction contained 6 bases not matched to a gene. Germline V lookup: CDR1 SNHLY, CDR2 FYNNEI. This CDR3 reads CASRAGGREPQHF. Here the CDR3 DNA reads TGTGCCAGCAGGGCAGGGGGCAGGGAGCCCCAGCATTTT.

A few counts support this clonotype. The gene calls are TRBV14 and TRBJ1-6; D gene ambiguous. CDR3 length equals 15 residues. Germline assignment: CDR1 SGHDN and CDR2 FVKESK. V dropped 1 base and J dropped 5 bases, with 9 bases sitting between them. The CDR3 coding sequence is TGTGCCAGCAGCCAAGTTCGGGCGAATAATTCACCCCTCCACTTT. Its protein is CASSQVRANNSPLHF. Using reference TRBV14 and TRBJ1-6 for the parts outside the CDR3, the full variable domain is EAGVTQFPSHSVIEKGQTVTLRCDPISGHDNLYWYRRVMGKEIKFLLHFVKESKQDESGMPNNRFLAERTGGTYSTLKVQPAELEDSGVYFCASSQVRANNSPLHFGNGTRLTVT.

This rearrangement joins TRBV27 to TRBJ1-6; no clear D gene. Germline loops: CDR1 MNHEY, CDR2 SMNVEV (reference sequence). This CDR3 has 14 residues. The V gene lost 2 bases and the J gene lost 7 bases, with 9 bases spanning the gap. The CDR3 DNA sequence: TGTGCCAGCAGTTTAGGGTTTCAGAATTCACCCCTCCACTTT. It translates to CASSLGFQNSPLHF.